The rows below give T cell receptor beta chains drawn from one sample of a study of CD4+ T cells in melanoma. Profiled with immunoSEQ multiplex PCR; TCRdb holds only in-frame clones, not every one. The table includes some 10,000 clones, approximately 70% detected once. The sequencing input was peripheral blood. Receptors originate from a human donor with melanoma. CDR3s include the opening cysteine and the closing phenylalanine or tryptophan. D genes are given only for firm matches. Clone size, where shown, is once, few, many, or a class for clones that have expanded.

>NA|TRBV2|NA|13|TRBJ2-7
CASRNWVSYEQYF
TGTGCCAGCAGGAACTGGGTCTCCTACGAGCAGTACTTC
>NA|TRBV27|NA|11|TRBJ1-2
CASSQGGGYTF
TGTGCCAGCAGTCAAGGAGGGGGCTACACCTTC
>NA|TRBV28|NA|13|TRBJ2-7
CASRSGRTYEQYF
TGTGCCAGCAGATCAGGACGGACCTACGAGCAGTACTTC
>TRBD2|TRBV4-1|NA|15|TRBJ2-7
CASSQGLAGTYEQYF
TGCGCCAGCAGCCAGGGACTAGCGGGAACCTACGAGCAGTACTTC
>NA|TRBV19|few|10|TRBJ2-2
CASRGGELFF
TGTGCCAGTAGGGGCGGGGAGCTGTTTTTT
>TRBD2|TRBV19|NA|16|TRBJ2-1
CASSIGLAGGYNEQFF
TGTGCCAGTAGTATAGGACTAGCGGGGGGTTACAATGAGCAGTTCTTC
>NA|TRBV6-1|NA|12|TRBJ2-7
CASSISSYEQYF
TGTGCCAGCAGCATTTCGTCCTACGAGCAGTACTTC
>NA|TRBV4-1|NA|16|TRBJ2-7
CASSPSGLTASYEQYF
TGCGCCAGCAGCCCTTCCGGACTCACGGCCTCCTACGAGCAGTACTTC
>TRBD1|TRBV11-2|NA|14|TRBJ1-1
CASSHRGQNTEAFF
TGTGCCAGCAGCCACAGGGGGCAGAACACTGAAGCTTTCTTT
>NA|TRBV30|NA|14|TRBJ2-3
CAWRKGIDTDTQYF
TGTGCCTGGAGAAAGGGGATCGATACAGATACGCAGTATTTT
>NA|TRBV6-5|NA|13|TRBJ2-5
CASRRTGLETQYF
TGTGCCAGCAGACGAACAGGGTTAGAGACCCAGTACTTC
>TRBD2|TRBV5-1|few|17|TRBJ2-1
CASSATSGGASYNEQFF
TGCGCCAGCAGCGCGACTAGCGGGGGGGCCTCCTACAATGAGCAGTTCTTC
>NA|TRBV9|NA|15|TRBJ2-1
CASSVARGPYNEQFF
TGTGCCAGCAGCGTAGCCCGGGGGCCTTACAATGAGCAGTTCTTC
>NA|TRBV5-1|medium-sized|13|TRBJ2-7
CASTPTVPGEQYF
TGCGCCAGCACTCCCACTGTGCCTGGTGAGCAGTACTTC
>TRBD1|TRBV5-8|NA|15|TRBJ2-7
CASSLGTGGSFEQYF
TGTGCCAGCAGCTTGGGGACAGGGGGCTCGTTCGAGCAGTACTTC
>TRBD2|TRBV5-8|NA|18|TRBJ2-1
CASSTGTRAQETYNEQFF
TGTGCCAGCAGCACCGGGACTAGAGCCCAGGAAACCTACAATGAGCAGTTCTTC
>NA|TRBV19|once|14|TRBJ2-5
CASSIGNSQETQYF
TGTGCCAGTAGTATAGGAAACAGCCAAGAGACCCAGTACTTC
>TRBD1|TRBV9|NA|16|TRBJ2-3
CASSGNDRAITDTQYF
TGTGCCAGCAGTGGAAATGACAGGGCCATCACAGATACGCAGTATTTT
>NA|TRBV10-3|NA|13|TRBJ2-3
CAITSEQSDTQYF
TGTGCCATCACTAGCGAGCAGTCAGATACGCAGTATTTT
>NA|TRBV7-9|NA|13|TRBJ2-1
CASSLAQYNEQFF
TGTGCCAGCAGCTTAGCTCAGTACAATGAGCAGTTCTTC
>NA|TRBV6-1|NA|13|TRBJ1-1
CASSLPPHTEAFF
TGTGCCAGCAGTCTACCACCGCACACTGAAGCTTTCTTT
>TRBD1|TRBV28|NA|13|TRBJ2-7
CASSTQGTYEQYF
TGTGCCAGCAGTACACAGGGGACCTACGAGCAGTACTTC
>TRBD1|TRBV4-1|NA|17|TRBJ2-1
CASSLSGTGPPGNEQFF
TGCGCCAGCAGCCTATCGGGGACAGGGCCGCCCGGCAATGAGCAGTTCTTC
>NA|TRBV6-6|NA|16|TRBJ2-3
CASSYSPLVVADTQYF
TGTGCCAGCAGTTACTCACCGCTTGTTGTGGCAGATACGCAGTATTTT
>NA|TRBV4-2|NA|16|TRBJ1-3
CASSQRTVNSGNTIYF
TGTGCCAGCAGCCAAAGGACAGTTAACTCTGGAAACACCATATATTTT
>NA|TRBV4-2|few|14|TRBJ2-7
CASSRTPGQYEQYF
TGTGCCAGCAGCCGCACGCCGGGACAATACGAGCAGTACTTC
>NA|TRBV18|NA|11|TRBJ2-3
CASQPGDTQYF
TGTGCCAGCCAACCCGGGGATACGCAGTATTTT
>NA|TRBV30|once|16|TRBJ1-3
CAWRRFAETSGNTIYF
TGTGCCTGGAGAAGGTTTGCAGAAACTTCTGGAAACACCATATATTTT
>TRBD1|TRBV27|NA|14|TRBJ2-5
CASSLQGQVGTQYF
TGTGCCAGCAGTCTACAAGGACAGGTGGGGACCCAGTACTTC
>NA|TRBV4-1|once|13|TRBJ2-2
CASSQGNTGELFF
TGCGCCAGCAGCCAGGGGAACACCGGGGAGCTGTTTTTT
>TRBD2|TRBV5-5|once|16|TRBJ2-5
CASSPKGGGAWETQYF
TGTGCCAGCAGCCCAAAAGGCGGGGGGGCCTGGGAGACCCAGTACTTC
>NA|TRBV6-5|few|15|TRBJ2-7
CASSSYLGNTYEQYF
TGTGCCAGCAGTTCGTATCTAGGGAACACCTACGAGCAGTACTTC
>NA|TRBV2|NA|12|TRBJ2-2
CASWMGTGELFF
TGTGCCAGCTGGATGGGCACCGGGGAGCTGTTTTTT
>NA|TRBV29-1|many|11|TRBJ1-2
CSVVTGNGYTF
TGCAGCGTTGTAACTGGTAATGGCTACACCTTC
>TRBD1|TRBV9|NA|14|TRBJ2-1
CASSVAQGASEQFF
TGTGCCAGCAGCGTAGCACAGGGGGCGAGCGAGCAGTTCTTC
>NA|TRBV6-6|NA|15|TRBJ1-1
CASSYGGTGNTEAFF
TGTGCCAGCAGTTACGGGGGCACAGGGAACACTGAAGCTTTCTTT
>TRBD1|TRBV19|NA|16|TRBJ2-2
CASSGYRGLDTGELFF
TGTGCCAGTAGTGGATACAGGGGCCTCGACACCGGGGAGCTGTTTTTT
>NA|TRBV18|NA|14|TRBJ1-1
CASSPGATGTEAFF
TGTGCCAGCTCACCAGGGGCCACGGGCACTGAAGCTTTCTTT
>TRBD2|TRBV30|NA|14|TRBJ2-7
CAWSPGGAVYEQYF
TGTGCCTGGAGCCCCGGGGGGGCCGTGTACGAGCAGTACTTC
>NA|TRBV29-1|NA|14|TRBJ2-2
CSVGKTGGTGELFF
TGCAGCGTTGGTAAAACCGGGGGCACCGGGGAGCTGTTTTTT
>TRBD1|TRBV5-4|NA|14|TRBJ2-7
CASSPGTGNYEQYF
TGTGCCAGCAGCCCTGGGACAGGGAACTACGAGCAGTACTTC
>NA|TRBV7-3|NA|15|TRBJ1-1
CASSLNPGGNTEAFF
TGTGCCAGCAGCTTAAACCCAGGCGGTAACACTGAAGCTTTCTTT
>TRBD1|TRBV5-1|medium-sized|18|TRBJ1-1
CASSILPPGQGAGNEAFF
TGCGCCAGCAGCATCCTACCACCGGGACAGGGGGCTGGTAATGAAGCTTTCTTT
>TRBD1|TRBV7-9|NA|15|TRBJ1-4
CASSLGGQPNEKLFF
TGTGCCAGCAGCTTAGGGGGACAGCCTAATGAAAAACTGTTTTTT
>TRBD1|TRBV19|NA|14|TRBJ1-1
CASVGDRVNTEAFF
TGTGCCAGTGTCGGGGACAGGGTGAACACTGAAGCTTTCTTT
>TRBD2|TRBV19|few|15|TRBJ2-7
CATHSGTATGYEQYF
TGTGCCACTCACAGCGGGACCGCCACGGGGTACGAGCAGTACTTC
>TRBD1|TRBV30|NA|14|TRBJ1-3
CAWSEGQGRNTIYF
TGTGCCTGGAGTGAGGGACAGGGAAGAAACACCATATATTTT